These 4 T cell receptor beta chains were all obtained from the same sample, sequenced in a study of cytomegalovirus exposure and HLA in healthy donors. The PCR employed 60 Vbeta primers together with 13 Jbeta primers. Produced via immunoSEQ multiplex PCR; TCRdb's table is partial and in-frame only. The sample has 150,000 or so clones, roughly 79% seen once. The sequenced sample consisted of PBMCs. The receptors derive from a man aged 25 to 45 in good health and CMV-seronegative.

The rearrangement joins TRBV19 to TRBJ2-1; 12 bases are shared with TRBD2. CDR3 length: 16 residues. Germline loops: CDR1 LNHDA, CDR2 SQIVND (reference sequence). V gave up 4 bases and J gave up 10 bases; unmatched junction bases: 11. CDR3 loop: CASSRPGLAGSGEQFF. The CDR3 region has the DNA TGTGCCAGTAGTAGACCGGGACTAGCGGGTTCAGGAGAGCAGTTCTTC.

The chain uses TRBV7-2 and TRBJ1-5, with TRBD1 matching 7 bases. Germline V gives CDR1 SGHTA, CDR2 FQGNSA. The CDR3 covers 16 residues. Trimming removed 2 bases from V and 6 bases from J; junction bases left unmatched: 10. This CDR3 is CASSLRQGSLGQPQHF. The CDR3 DNA sequence: TGTGCCAGCAGCTTAAGACAGGGTAGTCTGGGTCAGCCCCAGCATTTT. The complete variable domain, with remaining parts taken from reference TRBV7-2 and TRBJ1-5, reads GAGVSQSPSNKVTEKGKDVELRCDPISGHTALYWYRQSLGQGLEFLIYFQGNSAPDKSGLPSDRFSAERTGGSVSTLTIQRTQQEDSAVYLCASSLRQGSLGQPQHFGDGTRLSIL.

The V gene is TRBV2, the J gene TRBJ2-7, with a tentative D call TRBD2 (6 bases). The length of the CDR3 is 11 residues. Deletions cut 8 bases from V and 6 bases from J, with 11 bases between. CDR1 is SNHLY and CDR2 is FYNNEI in the germline V gene. CDR3 region: CASQTGGEQYF. Here the CDR3 DNA reads TGTGCCAGCCAAACCGGGGGCGAGCAGTACTTC.

This clone appeared a few times. The gene calls are TRBV7-9 and TRBJ2-1, with TRBD2 matching 8 bases. The CDR3 length is 15 residues. Germline V gives CDR1 SEHNR, CDR2 FQNEAQ (reference sequence). V lost 3 bases and J lost 6; bases outside the gene matches: 7. This CDR3 reads CASSFPGLEGNEQFF. CDR3 bases: TGTGCCAGCAGCTTCCCGGGACTAGAGGGCAATGAGCAGTTCTTC. Variable domain in full (rest from reference TRBV7-9 and TRBJ2-1): DTGVSQNPRHKITKRGQNVTFRCDPISEHNRLYWYRQTLGQGPEFLTYFQNEAQLEKSRLLSDRFSAERPKGSFSTLEIQRTEQGDSAMYLCASSFPGLEGNEQFFGPGTRLTVL.